This TCR beta chain was documented in a study of blood T cell repertoires in COVID-19. Background on the study: Acute and convalescent COVID-19 specimens originated in the United States, Italy and Spain.

Sequencing used immunoSEQ multiplex PCR; TCRdb keeps in-frame clones, though not all of them. The data hold some 80,000 clones, with roughly 87% observed a single time. CDR3 length: 14 residues. CDR1 SGDLS and CDR2 YYNGEE come from the germline V gene. The V gene lost 6 bases and the J gene lost 1 base, with 11 bases spanning the gap. The chain is built from TRBV9 and TRBJ1-3, with D tentatively TRBD1 (5 bases). The sample comprised peripheral blood. The sequence derives from a woman aged 45-60 years with active or convalescent COVID-19. The CDR3 nucleotides are TGTGCCAGCACCGGGGGGAGATCTGGAAACACCATATATTTT. It yields the protein CASTGGRSGNTIYF.